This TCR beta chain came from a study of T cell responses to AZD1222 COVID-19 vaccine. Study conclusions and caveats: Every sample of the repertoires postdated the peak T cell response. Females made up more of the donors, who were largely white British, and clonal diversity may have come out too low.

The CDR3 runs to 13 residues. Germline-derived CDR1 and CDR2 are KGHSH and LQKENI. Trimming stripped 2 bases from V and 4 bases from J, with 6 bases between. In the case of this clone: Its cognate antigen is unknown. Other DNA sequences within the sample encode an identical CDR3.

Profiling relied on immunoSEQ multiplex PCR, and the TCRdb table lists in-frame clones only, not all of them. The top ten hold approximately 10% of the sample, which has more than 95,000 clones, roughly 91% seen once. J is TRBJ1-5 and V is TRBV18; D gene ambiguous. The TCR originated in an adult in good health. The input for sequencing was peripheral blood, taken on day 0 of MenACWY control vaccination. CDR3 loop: CASSPGNNQPQHF. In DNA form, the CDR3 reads TGTGCCAGCTCACCAGGAAATAATCAGCCCCAGCATTTT.